This T cell receptor (beta chain) is drawn from a study of blood T cell repertoires in COVID-19. Study as a whole: The study drew acute and convalescent COVID-19 samples from the United States, Italy and Spain. From T cells, B-cell-depleted T cells, or PBMCs came the material, which was cDNA or gDNA.

Germline V lookup: CDR1 SGHDT, CDR2 YYEEEE. The CDR3 has 14 amino acids. V shed 0 bases, J shed 3 bases, and the junction held 1 base outside the gene matches. As processed by the authors: Using reference gene primer amplification, nucleated cell counts were estimated. Libraries were prepared by immunoSEQ multiplex PCR; TCRdb keeps only in-frame clonotypes and omits some of them. V and J calls and clone size are as listed in that table; D and trimming were resolved from the DNA. The table has approximately 300,000 clones, 85% to 90% seen once. The chain combines TRBV5-6 with TRBJ2-5; 8 nucleotides match TRBD1. The sequencing sample was made of peripheral blood. This clonotype was sampled from a middle-aged woman with acute or convalescent COVID-19. As DNA, the CDR3 is TGTGCCAGCAGCTTGGAGGGACAGGAAGAGACCCAGTACTTC. It yields the protein CASSLEGQEETQYF.